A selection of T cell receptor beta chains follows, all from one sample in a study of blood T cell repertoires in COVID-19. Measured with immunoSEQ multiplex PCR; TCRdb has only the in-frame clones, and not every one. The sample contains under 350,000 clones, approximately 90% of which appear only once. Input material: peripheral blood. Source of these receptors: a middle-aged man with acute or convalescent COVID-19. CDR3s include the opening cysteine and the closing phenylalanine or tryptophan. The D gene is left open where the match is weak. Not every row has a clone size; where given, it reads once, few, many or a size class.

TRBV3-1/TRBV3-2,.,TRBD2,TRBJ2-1,TGTGCCAGCAGCCACCTAGCGGTTAGCTCCTACAATGAGCAGTTCTTC,CASSHLAVSSYNEQFF
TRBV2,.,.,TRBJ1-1,TGTGCCAGCAGTGACAGGGAGGTCACTGAAGCTTTCTTT,CASSDREVTEAFF
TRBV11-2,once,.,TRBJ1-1,TGTGCCAGCAGCTTAGACTGGAACACTGAAGCTTTCTTT,CASSLDWNTEAFF
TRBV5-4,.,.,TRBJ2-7,TGTGCCAGCAGCACCACCAGACGGGATTCCTACGAGCAGTACTTC,CASSTTRRDSYEQYF
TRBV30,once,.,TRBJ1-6,TGTGCCTGGAGTCTTACAGGGAATTCACCCCTCCACTTT,CAWSLTGNSPLHF
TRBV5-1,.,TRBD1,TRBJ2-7,TGCGCCAGCAGCTTGGCCGGGAGGGGACAGGGGAAACACGAGCAGTACTTC,CASSLAGRGQGKHEQYF
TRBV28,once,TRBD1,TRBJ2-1,TGTGCCAGCAGTTCGGGACAGGGGGATAACAATGAGCAGTTCTTC,CASSSGQGDNNEQFF
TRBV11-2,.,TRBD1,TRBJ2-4,TGTGCCAGCACCGCGGACAGGGGGCGTAACATTCAGTACTTC,CASTADRGRNIQYF
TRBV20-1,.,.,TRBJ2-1,TGCAGTGCTAGTGGAACACAGCTGGTTGACAATGAGCAGTTCTTC,CSASGTQLVDNEQFF
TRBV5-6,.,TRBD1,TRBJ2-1,TGTGCCAGCAGTTTCAGGACAGGGGGGTACAATGAGCAGTTCTTC,CASSFRTGGYNEQFF
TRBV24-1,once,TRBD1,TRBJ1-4,TGTGCCACGCAGGGGACAGGGAAGGAAAAACTGTTTTTT,CATQGTGKEKLFF
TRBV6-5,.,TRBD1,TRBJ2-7,TGTGCCAGCAGGTTCACCGGGACAGGAGATAACGAGCAGTACTTC,CASRFTGTGDNEQYF
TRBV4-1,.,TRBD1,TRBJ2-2,TGCGCCAGCAGTCCTTCGGACAGGGTCGACACCGGGGAGCTGTTTTTT,CASSPSDRVDTGELFF
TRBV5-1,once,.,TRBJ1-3,TGCGCCAGCAGCTTGGATGGCAGCTCTGGAAACACCATATATTTT,CASSLDGSSGNTIYF
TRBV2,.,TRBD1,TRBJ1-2,TGTGCCAGCCAGGGACAGGGGGCCATCTATGGCTACACCTTC,CASQGQGAIYGYTF
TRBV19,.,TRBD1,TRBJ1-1,TGTGCCAGTAGTATAGGGTACAGGGGGCTTATCTCCACTGAAGCTTTCTTT,CASSIGYRGLISTEAFF
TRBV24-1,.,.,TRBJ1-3,TGTGCCACCAGTGATTCTCAGGGAAACACCATATATTTT,CATSDSQGNTIYF
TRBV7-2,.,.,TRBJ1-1,TGTGCCAGCTATCGCGGGAGCATGAACACTGAAGCTTTCTTT,CASYRGSMNTEAFF
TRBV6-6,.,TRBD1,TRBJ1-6,TGTGCCAGCAGCAGGGACAGCGTCTATAATTCACCCCTCCACTTT,CASSRDSVYNSPLHF
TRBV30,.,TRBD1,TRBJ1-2,TGTGCCTGGACACGCCGCGTACAGGGGGCGGGTGGCTACACCTTC,CAWTRRVQGAGGYTF
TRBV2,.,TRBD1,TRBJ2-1,TGTGCCAGCACCTGGACAGGGGGCTACAATGAGCAGTTCTTC,CASTWTGGYNEQFF
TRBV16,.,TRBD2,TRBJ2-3,TGTGCCAGCAGCCAATCCCGCCAGCGGGGGAGCACAGATACGCAGTATTTT,CASSQSRQRGSTDTQYF
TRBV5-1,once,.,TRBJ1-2,TGCGCCAGCAGCTACAATGACCGGGAGAACTATGGCTACACCTTC,CASSYNDRENYGYTF
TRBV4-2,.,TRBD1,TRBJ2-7,TGTGCCAGCAGCCAAGATCCAGGACAGGGGGCTGGCGAGCAGTACTTC,CASSQDPGQGAGEQYF
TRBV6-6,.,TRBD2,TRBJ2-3,TGTGCCAGCAGTTACGGTGGGACTAGCCCCTCGGGGGCGCAGTATTTT,CASSYGGTSPSGAQYF
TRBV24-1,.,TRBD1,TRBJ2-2,TGTGCCACCAGTGGGGTAACGAGACAGGGGGACACCGGGGAGCTGTTTTTT,CATSGVTRQGDTGELFF
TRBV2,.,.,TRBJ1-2,TGTGCCAGCAGAACAGTCACTAACTATGGCTACACCTTC,CASRTVTNYGYTF
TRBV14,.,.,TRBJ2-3,TGTGCCAGCAGCCCCTCTCAGGGAGATACGCAGTATTTT,CASSPSQGDTQYF
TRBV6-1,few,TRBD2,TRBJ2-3,TGTGCCAGCAGTGAATATGGGCTAGCGGGGGGCACAGATACGCAGTATTTT,CASSEYGLAGGTDTQYF
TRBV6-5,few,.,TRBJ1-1,TGTGCCAGCAGTTCTGGCGGGGGGCGTACCACTGAAGCTTTCTTT,CASSSGGGRTTEAFF
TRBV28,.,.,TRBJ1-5,TGTGCCAGCAGTTCCCCCGGCAGGGGAGAGCAGCCCCAGCATTTT,CASSSPGRGEQPQHF
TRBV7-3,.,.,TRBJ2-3,TGTGCCAGCAGTCGAGATCGGGATAGGACAGATACGCAGTATTTT,CASSRDRDRTDTQYF
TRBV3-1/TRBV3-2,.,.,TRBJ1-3,TGTGCCACCTCCCTATCTGGAAACACCATATATTTT,CATSLSGNTIYF
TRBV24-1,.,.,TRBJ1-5,TGTGCCACCAGTGATGATAGTAGCTCGGCCCAGCATTTT,CATSDDSSSAQHF
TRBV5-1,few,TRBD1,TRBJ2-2,TGCGCCAGCAGCTTGGACGGACAGGGAGGCGGGGAGCTGTTTTTT,CASSLDGQGGGELFF
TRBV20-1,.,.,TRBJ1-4,TGCAGTGCGCCGCTCGCGGAAAAACTGTTTTTT,CSAPLAEKLFF
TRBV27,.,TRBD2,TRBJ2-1,TGTGCCAGCAGCCCCCGACCCGGGAGGGTGAATGAGCAGTTCTTC,CASSPRPGRVNEQFF
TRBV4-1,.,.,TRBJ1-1,TGCGCCAGCAGTCAACTTCCAGAGAACACTGAAGCTTTCTTT,CASSQLPENTEAFF
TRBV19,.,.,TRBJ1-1,TGTGCCAGTAGAAAAGGGGCAGTCACTGAAGCTTTCTTT,CASRKGAVTEAFF
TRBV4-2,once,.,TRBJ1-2,TGTGCCAGCAGCCAAGATAGGCAGGAGGTTGGCTACACCTTC,CASSQDRQEVGYTF
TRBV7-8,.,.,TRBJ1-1,TGTGCCAGCAGCTATTATGGAGGGAAAGGGTCGGCTTTCTTT,CASSYYGGKGSAFF
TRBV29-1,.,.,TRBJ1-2,TGCAGCGTATACCCAGGTTTTGGCTACACCTTC,CSVYPGFGYTF
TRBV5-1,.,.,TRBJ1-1,TGCGCCAGCAGCTTGGGGGGGCGCGGCACTGAAGCTTTCTTT,CASSLGGRGTEAFF